This TCR beta chain was documented in a study of Ad26.COV2.S vaccination and SARS-CoV-2 variants. Study overall: Ad26.COV2.S arm of COV1001 included the donor. Intramuscular Ad26.COV2.S doses were given once or twice, 56 days apart. Study-wide points: Vaccine recipients showed a spike-specific TCR breadth that was higher than in placebo recipients. The authors reported substantial breadth in spike-specific CD8+ and CD4+ T cell responses after vaccination.

Profiled with immunoSEQ multiplex PCR; TCRdb holds only in-frame clones, not every one. The table records 350,000 to 400,000 clones, about 88% of them present only once. Trimming took off 4 bases at V and 6 bases at J, with 7 bases between the two ends. Germline V gives CDR1 SEHNR, CDR2 FQNEAQ (reference sequence). This CDR3 has 12 residues. The treatment here: roughly 18 received Ad26.COV2.S at low or high dose, single or two shots; about 5 received placebo; per-sample allocation not given. Specimens were obtained on day 63 following the first vaccine or placebo injection. This clone was observed a handful of times. Its antigen is currently unknown.

V is TRBV7-9 and J is TRBJ1-5, with D possibly TRBD1 on 6 matching bases. The TCR comes from a person between 18 and 65 years old who received the Ad26.COV2.S COVID-19 vaccine or a placebo. The sequenced sample was peripheral blood, obtained in a trial of Ad26.COV2.S vaccine versus placebo. The chain's CDR3 is CASSSGVQPQHF. The CDR3 region has the DNA TGTGCCAGCAGCTCAGGGGTTCAGCCCCAGCATTTT. The variable domain in full, completed from reference TRBV7-9 and TRBJ1-5, reads DTGVSQNPRHKITKRGQNVTFRCDPISEHNRLYWYRQTLGQGPEFLTYFQNEAQLEKSRLLSDRFSAERPKGSFSTLEIQRTEQGDSAMYLCASSSGVQPQHFGDGTRLSIL.